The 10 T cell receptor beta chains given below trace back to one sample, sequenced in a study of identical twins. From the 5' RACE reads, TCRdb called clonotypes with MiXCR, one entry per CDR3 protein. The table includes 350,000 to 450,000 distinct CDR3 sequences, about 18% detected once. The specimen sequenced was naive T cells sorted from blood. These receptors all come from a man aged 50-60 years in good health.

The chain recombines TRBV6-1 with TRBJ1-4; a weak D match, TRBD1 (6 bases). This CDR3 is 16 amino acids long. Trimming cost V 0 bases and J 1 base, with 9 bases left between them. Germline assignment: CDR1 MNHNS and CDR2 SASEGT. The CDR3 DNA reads TGTGCCAGCAGTGAAGCCCACAGGGTAACTAATGAAAAACTGTTTTTT. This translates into CASSEAHRVTNEKLFF.

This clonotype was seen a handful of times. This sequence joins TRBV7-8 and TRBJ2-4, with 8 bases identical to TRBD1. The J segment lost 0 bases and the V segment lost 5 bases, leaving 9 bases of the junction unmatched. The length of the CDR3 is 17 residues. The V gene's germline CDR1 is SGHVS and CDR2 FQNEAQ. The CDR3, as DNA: TGTGCCAGCAGCCGTCTTGACAGGGGATTAGCCAAAAACATTCAGTACTTC. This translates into CASSRLDRGLAKNIQYF.

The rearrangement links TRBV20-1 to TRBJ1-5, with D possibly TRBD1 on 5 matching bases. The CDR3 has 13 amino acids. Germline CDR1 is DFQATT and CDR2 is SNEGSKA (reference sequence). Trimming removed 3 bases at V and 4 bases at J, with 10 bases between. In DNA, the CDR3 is TGCAGTGCTAGCAGGGCAGGTAATCAGCCCCAGCATTTT. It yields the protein CSASRAGNQPQHF.

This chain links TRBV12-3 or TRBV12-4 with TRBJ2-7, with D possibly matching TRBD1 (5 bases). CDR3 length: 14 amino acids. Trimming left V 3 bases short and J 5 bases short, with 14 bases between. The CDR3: CASSFVAGLNEQYF. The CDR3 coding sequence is TGTGCCAGCAGTTTCGTGGCAGGGTTAAACGAGCAGTACTTC.

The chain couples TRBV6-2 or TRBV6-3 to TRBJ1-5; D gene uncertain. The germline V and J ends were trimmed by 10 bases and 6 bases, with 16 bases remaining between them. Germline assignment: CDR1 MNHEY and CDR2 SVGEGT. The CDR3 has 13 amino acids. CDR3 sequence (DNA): TGTGCCACCGGGGAGGATGGGAGTCAGCCCCAGCATTTT. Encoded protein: CATGEDGSQPQHF.

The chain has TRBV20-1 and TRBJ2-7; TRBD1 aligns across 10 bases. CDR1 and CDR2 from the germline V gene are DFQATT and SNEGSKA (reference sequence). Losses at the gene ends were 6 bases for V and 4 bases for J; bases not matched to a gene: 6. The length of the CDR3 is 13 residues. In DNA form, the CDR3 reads TGCAGTGCCCAAGGGACAGGGGCATACGAGCAGTACTTC. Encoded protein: CSAQGTGAYEQYF.

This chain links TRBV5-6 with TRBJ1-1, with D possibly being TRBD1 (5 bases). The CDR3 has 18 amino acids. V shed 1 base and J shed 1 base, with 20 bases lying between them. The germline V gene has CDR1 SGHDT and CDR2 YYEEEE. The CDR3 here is CASSLLAGGTGQNTEAFF. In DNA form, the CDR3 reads TGTGCCAGCAGCTTGCTGGCGGGGGGTACCGGCCAGAACACTGAAGCTTTCTTT.

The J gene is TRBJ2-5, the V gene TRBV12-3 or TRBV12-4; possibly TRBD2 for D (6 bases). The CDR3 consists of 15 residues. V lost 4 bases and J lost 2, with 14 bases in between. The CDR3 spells CASSSRDSIQETQYF. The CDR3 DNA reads TGTGCCAGCAGTTCAAGGGACTCTATACAAGAGACCCAGTACTTC.

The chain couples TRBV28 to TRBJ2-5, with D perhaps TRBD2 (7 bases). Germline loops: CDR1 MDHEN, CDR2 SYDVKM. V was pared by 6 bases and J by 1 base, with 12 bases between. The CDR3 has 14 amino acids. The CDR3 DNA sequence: TGTGCCAGCAGGGGGGGGCAGTTCCAAGAGACCCAGTACTTC. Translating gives CASRGGQFQETQYF. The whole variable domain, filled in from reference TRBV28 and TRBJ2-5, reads DVKVTQSSRYLVKRTGEKVFLECVQDMDHENMFWYRQDPGLGLRLIYFSYDVKMKEKGDIPEGYSVSREKKERFSLILESASTNQTSMYLCASRGGQFQETQYFGPGTRLLVL.

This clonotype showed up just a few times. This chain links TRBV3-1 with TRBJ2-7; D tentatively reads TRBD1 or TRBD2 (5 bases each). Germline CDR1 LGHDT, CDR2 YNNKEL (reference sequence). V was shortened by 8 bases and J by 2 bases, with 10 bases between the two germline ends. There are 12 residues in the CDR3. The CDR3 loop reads CASGGSAYEQYF. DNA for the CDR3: TGTGCCAGCGGGGGTTCAGCCTACGAGCAGTACTTC.